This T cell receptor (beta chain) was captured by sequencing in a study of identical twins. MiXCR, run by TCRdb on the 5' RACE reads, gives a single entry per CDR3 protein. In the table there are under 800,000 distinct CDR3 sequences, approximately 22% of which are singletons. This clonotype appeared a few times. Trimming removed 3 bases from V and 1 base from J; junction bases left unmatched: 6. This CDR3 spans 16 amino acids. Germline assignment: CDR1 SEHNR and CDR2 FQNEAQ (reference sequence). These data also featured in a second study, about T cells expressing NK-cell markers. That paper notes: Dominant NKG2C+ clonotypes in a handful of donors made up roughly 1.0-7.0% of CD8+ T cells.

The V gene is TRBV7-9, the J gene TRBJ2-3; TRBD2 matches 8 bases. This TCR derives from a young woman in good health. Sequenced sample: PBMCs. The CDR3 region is CASSFGALAGTDTQYF. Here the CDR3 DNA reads TGTGCCAGCAGCTTTGGAGCACTAGCGGGCACAGATACGCAGTATTTT.